One TCR beta chain is described in this entry. Its specific antigen is unknown. There are no base qualities to consult, and no much larger clone falls within one base. One collaborating source in Seattle enrolled patients while the patients were actively infected and followed the patients over time throughout the course of disease. Whole blood was collected in K2EDTA tubes by collaborating institutions according to the institutions' own protocols. For TCRbeta analysis, collaborator samples were shipped as frozen whole blood, as isolated PBMCs, or as DNA extracted from either sample type. CDR3 length: 15 amino acids, cysteine to phenylalanine. Only the CDR3 region is kept as DNA, spanning 45 bases read in frame from base 1. V has 9 bases trimmed and J has 2 bases trimmed; junction bases matching no gene number 2. As encoded in the germline V gene, CDR1 is KGHDR while CDR2 is SFDVKD. The record originates from a study of blood T cell repertoires in COVID-19 (dated by TCRdb to about 2020). For the wider study: Samples covering the acute and convalescent phases of COVID-19 were provided by collaborators in the United States, Italy and Spain. The prospective study material was composed of cDNA or gDNA derived from T cells, B-cell-depleted T cells, or PBMCs. The dataset comprised deeply sampled blood TCRbeta repertoires from subjects exposed to, actively infected with, or recovered from COVID-19. The repertoires were made available in a free public database intended to serve as a resource for research on the immune response to SARS-CoV-2. The samples were drawn from the first 160 participants of the ongoing ImmuneRACE study and from 950 to 1,500 subjects provided by 6 global collaborators. The sample metadata nearly always contained a de-identified subject ID, COVID-19 status, age in years and sex. HLA class I and class II types, where available, came from metadata supplied by the sample provider rather than from assay-based typing.

Overall study results and their limits: The quantity of clinical and demographic metadata differed by source and by participant and was supplied without curation.

TCRbeta CDR3 regions were amplified from genomic DNA by means of the immunoSEQ Assay, a bias-controlled multiplex PCR. The authors' pipeline ran thus. Within the assay, amplification of reference gene primers was used to estimate how many nucleated cells each sample contained. To quantify the absolute abundance of each unique TCRbeta CDR3 rearrangement, sequence reads were collapsed and filtered. Productive Simpson clonality was computed per sample as the square root of Simpson's diversity index over productive rearrangements. Entries here come from immuneACCESS through TCRdb and include only in-frame sequences with V and J called. Some clones fail to appear in such tables; in the studies checked, an unresolved V gene covers under half of the shortfall, and the cause of the remainder is unknown. D and trimming were read from the DNA, whereas the V and J calls and clone size are those reported in that table. The sample table shows approximately 150,000 clones, and approximately 91% are seen once. The ten largest clonotypes hold around 5% of the sample.

The sequenced sample consisted of peripheral blood. This clonotype was sampled from a man younger than 35 with COVID-19, enrolled during active disease. Recombination linked TRBV24-1 to TRBJ1-6; TRBD1 agrees with 11 junctional bases. The CDR3 reads CATSGQGAYNSPLHF. At the DNA level, the sequence is TGTGCCACCTCGGGACAGGGGGCCTATAATTCACCCCTCCACTTT.